These 9 T cell receptor beta chains originate from one sample sequenced in a study of CD8+CD57+ T cells in acquired aplastic anemia. CDR3 and TCR beta VDJ profiling relied on a genomic DNA template. One entry per CDR3 protein results from TCRdb running MiXCR on the reads. The table has 90,000 to 150,000 distinct CDR3 sequences, over 55% seen once. All sequencing subjects had displayed CD8+CD57+ cell expansion on flow cytometry. The specimen sequenced was sorted CD4+, CD8+, or CD8+CD57+ T cells (not recorded which) from PBMCs. These receptors all stem from a human donor with aplastic anemia.

This clonotype has ten or more counts. The genes are TRBV6-1 and TRBJ1-3, with no clear D. V gave up 4 bases and J gave up 7 bases, with 8 bases separating them. This CDR3 has 12 amino acids. Germline CDR1 and CDR2: MNHNS and SASEGT. The CDR3 nucleotides are TGTGCCAGCAGTGGCAAACATAACACCATATATTTT. Its translation: CASSGKHNTIYF.

The chain employs TRBV2 and TRBJ2-7; 7 nucleotides agree with TRBD1. V shed 5 bases and J 2 bases; nucleotides not matched to a gene: 6. Per the germline V gene, CDR1 is SNHLY and CDR2 is FYNNEI. CDR3 length: 14 amino acids. The CDR3 sequence is CASSRQGVTYEQYF. The CDR3 DNA reads as TGTGCCAGCAGTCGCCAGGGGGTGACCTACGAGCAGTACTTC.

This clonotype showed up many times. This sequence joins TRBV10-2 and TRBJ1-1; D call uncertain. The V gene's germline CDR1 is WSHSY and CDR2 SAAADI. The ends were cut back, 2 bases at V and 8 bases at J, with 9 bases in the middle. The CDR3 spans 12 residues. CDR3 in amino acids: CASSEGSLEAFF. For the CDR3, the DNA is TGCGCCAGCAGTGAGGGAAGCCTCGAAGCTTTCTTT.

This clonotype was seen only a few times. The chain employs TRBV7-9 and TRBJ2-7, with 11 bases identical to TRBD1. With V trimmed by 5 bases and J by 6 bases, 3 bases remained unmatched. Germline-derived CDR1 and CDR2 are SEHNR and FQNEAQ (reference sequence). The CDR3 extends over 13 amino acids. CDR3 in DNA: TGTGCCAGCAGCCTGGACAGGGGGCTCGAGCAGTACTTC. Its translation is CASSLDRGLEQYF.

Only a few counts were recorded for this clonotype. The V call is TRBV29-1, the J call TRBJ2-7; weak D call: TRBD2 (5 bases). This CDR3 has 12 residues. Per the germline V gene, CDR1 is SQVTM and CDR2 is ANQGSEA. V shed 7 bases and J shed 2 bases, with 12 bases lying between them. The CDR3 coding sequence is TGCAGCGACCGGAAGAGGGCCTACGAGCAGTACTTC. It specifies CSDRKRAYEQYF.

This clonotype came up once. This chain links TRBV7-3 with TRBJ2-1; TRBD2 agrees at 11 bases. CDR1 SGHTA and CDR2 FQGTGA come from the germline V gene. Losses at the gene ends were 4 bases for V and 8 bases for J; bases not matched to a gene: 10. The CDR3 loop spans 16 amino acids. The DNA for the CDR3 is TGTGCCAGCAGCTGGGGACTAGCGGTCCTTCGCGATGAGCAGTTCTTC. Translation: CASSWGLAVLRDEQFF.

V gene TRBV2 combines with J gene TRBJ2-3, with 15 bases aligning to TRBD2. The V segment lost 6 bases and the J segment 6 bases; nucleotides outside the gene matches: 4. This CDR3 is built from 15 residues. Germline V gives CDR1 SNHLY, CDR2 FYNNEI. The CDR3 here is CASSGLAGGWDTQYF. The CDR3 nucleotides are TGTGCCAGCAGCGGACTAGCGGGGGGGTGGGATACGCAGTATTTT.

This clonotype has ten or more counts. The CDR3 bases are TGTGCCAGCAGTATAGGACAGGGCCTCTACGAGCAGTACTTC. It translates to CASSIGQGLYEQYF. The V and J genes are TRBV2 and TRBJ2-7; 8 bases agree with TRBD1. Losses at the gene ends were 5 bases for V and 3 bases for J; bases not matched to a gene: 6. This CDR3 is built from 14 residues. CDR1 is SNHLY and CDR2 is FYNNEI in the germline V gene.

The J gene is TRBJ1-2, the V gene TRBV10-3; D might be TRBD1 (5 bases). V was shortened by 8 bases and J by 4 bases, with 17 bases between the two germline ends. Germline V gene lookup returns CDR1 ENHRY and CDR2 SYGVKD. The CDR3 sequence is 14 residues long. The CDR3 sequence: CAIGSGSIVYGYTF. DNA for the CDR3: TGTGCCATCGGCTCAGGGAGCATAGTCTATGGCTACACCTTC.